The 28 T cell receptor beta chains below all came from one sample that was sequenced in a study of T-cell reconstitution after alpha-beta-depleted transplantation in children. It was with unique molecular identifiers that the TCRbeta library was prepared. From the PCR reads, TCRdb called clonotypes with MiXCR, one entry per CDR3 protein. The data contain 44,000 or so distinct CDR3 sequences, around 9.2% of them seen just once; the ten biggest clones take up 25% to 30%. The sequencing used PBMCs, mostly from graft donor cells, collected 60 days after TCRalphabeta/CD19-depleted stem cell transplant. Receptor source: a male patient aged 2-15 years who had a stem cell transplant for chronic granulomatous disease, so the T cells may come from the graft donor.

A few counts support this clonotype. The chain recombines TRBV30 with TRBJ1-2; 8 positions agree with TRBD1. CDR1 and CDR2 from the germline V gene are GTSNPN and SVGIG (reference sequence). CDR3 size: 15 residues. V lost 5 bases to trimming and J lost 4 bases; unmatched junction nucleotides: 12. This chain's CDR3 is CAWDTGGLYGYGYTF. CDR3 DNA: TGTGCCTGGGACACAGGGGGGTTGTACGGCTATGGCTACACCTTC.

The rearrangement joins TRBV20-1 to TRBJ2-3; TRBD2 matches 9 bases. V was clipped by 6 bases and J by 3 bases; unmatched bases: 7. Germline V lookup: CDR1 DFQATT, CDR2 SNEGSKA (reference sequence). There are 14 residues in the CDR3. CDR3 amino acids: CSALGLARTDTQYF. The CDR3, as DNA: TGCAGTGCCCTAGGACTAGCGAGGACAGATACGCAGTATTTT.

This clonotype appeared a few times. The V call is TRBV20-1, the J call TRBJ2-5; 10 bases are a match to TRBD2. The length of the CDR3 is 20 residues. V dropped 5 bases and J dropped 4; count of bases not matched to a gene: 25. CDR1 and CDR2 from the germline V gene are DFQATT and SNEGSKA (reference sequence). DNA of the CDR3: TGCAGTGCTTGGGGGGGGCGGCTAGCGGGAGAAAAAAAGGCTCGAGAGACCCAGTACTTC. This gives the protein CSAWGGRLAGEKKARETQYF.

This clonotype occurred many times. V usage is TRBV15 and J usage is TRBJ2-1, with TRBD2 matching 10 bases. Trimming cost V 3 bases and J 6 bases; bases outside gene matches: 8. CDR3 length equals 16 residues. Looked up from germline, CDR1 is LNHNV and CDR2 is YYDKDF (reference sequence). The CDR3 sequence is CATSSELAGVGNEQFF. The CDR3 coding sequence is TGTGCCACCAGCAGCGAGCTAGCGGGAGTAGGCAATGAGCAGTTCTTC.

This clonotype was seen many times. The chain combines TRBV19 with TRBJ1-1; 9 bases map to TRBD1. After removal of 6 bases from V and 5 bases from J, the junction contained 7 bases not matched to a gene. Germline CDR1 and CDR2: LNHDA and SQIVND (reference sequence). The CDR3 covers 14 residues. DNA of the CDR3: TGTGCCAGTAGCAGAGGGACAGGGAGGACTGAAGCTTTCTTT. It is translated as CASSRGTGRTEAFF. Full variable domain (outside the CDR3, taken from reference TRBV19 and TRBJ1-1): DGGITQSPKYLFRKEGQNVTLSCEQNLNHDAMYWYRQDPGQGLRLIYYSQIVNDFQKGDIAEGYSVSREKKESFPLTVTSAQKNPTAFYLCASSRGTGRTEAFFGQGTRLTVV.

This clonotype was seen many times. The genes are TRBV6-2 or TRBV6-3 and TRBJ2-7; D gene unclear. Germline-derived CDR1 and CDR2 are MNHEY and SVGEGT. The V end was cut by 2 bases, the J end by 2 bases, with 7 bases between. This CDR3 has 13 residues. The CDR3 DNA follows: TGTGCCAGCAGTTACAGGAAAACCTACGAGCAGTACTTC. It translates to CASSYRKTYEQYF.

As to this clonotype: A single base separates this from a much larger clone, so it may be a read error. The chain couples TRBV20-1 to TRBJ1-2, with TRBD1 as a possible D gene (5 bases). Germline V gene lookup returns CDR1 DFQATT and CDR2 SNEGSKA (reference sequence). The CDR3 contains 13 residues. The DNA of the CDR3 is TGCAGTGCTCCCCGTCGGGGCCAAGATGGCTACATCTTC. It encodes CSAPRRGQDGYIF.

This chain links TRBV20-1 with TRBJ2-5; D unclear. The germline CDR1 and CDR2 sequences are DFQATT and SNEGSKA (reference sequence). The ends were cut back, 3 bases at V and 5 bases at J, with 22 bases in the middle. This CDR3 region has 16 residues. CDR3 sequence: CSARAGDRAPPETQYF. The CDR3 DNA reads TGCAGTGCTAGGGCCGGAGACCGGGCCCCCCCCGAGACCCAGTACTTC.

This clonotype has a count of ten or more. The rearrangement links TRBV7-2 to TRBJ2-3, with D perhaps matching TRBD2 (6 bases). V was trimmed by 5 bases and J by 4 bases, leaving 13 bases between them. Germline V gives CDR1 SGHTA, CDR2 FQGNSA. CDR3 size: 14 residues. The CDR3 here is CASSRRLVADTQYF. The CDR3 bases are TGTGCCAGCAGCCGTCGACTAGTTGCAGATACGCAGTATTTT.

The table lists this clonotype with many counts. The J gene is TRBJ1-5, the V gene TRBV20-1; 7 bases line up with TRBD1. The trim removed 6 bases at V and 6 bases at J, leaving 11 bases unmatched. The CDR3 spans 14 residues. CDR1 and CDR2 from the germline V gene are DFQATT and SNEGSKA (reference sequence). The DNA for the CDR3 is TGCAGTGCCGGGTCGACAGGGAGGGGTCAGCCCCAGCATTTT. It translates to CSAGSTGRGQPQHF.

This clonotype appeared many times. The gene calls are TRBV7-2 and TRBJ2-7; D gene uncertain. The CDR3 sequence is 12 residues long. Per germline, CDR1 SGHTA and CDR2 FQGNSA. Trimming cost V 5 bases and J 3 bases, with 8 bases left between them. The CDR3 nucleotides read TGTGCCAGCAGCGCCGACTTCTACGAGCAGTACTTC. Residues: CASSADFYEQYF.

This clonotype came up many times. This sequence joins TRBV11-2 and TRBJ2-1; 8 bases match TRBD2. The trim removed 1 base at V and 0 bases at J, leaving 8 bases unmatched. The V gene's germline CDR1 is SGHAT and CDR2 FQNNGV. The CDR3 contains 18 residues. CDR3 sequence: CASSLGGSGIVSYNEQFF. CDR3 nucleotide sequence: TGTGCCAGCAGCTTAGGCGGTAGCGGGATCGTCTCCTACAATGAGCAGTTCTTC.

This clonotype was counted many times. The chain is built from TRBV20-1 and TRBJ2-1, with D perhaps matching TRBD1 (6 bases). This CDR3 has 14 amino acids. Germline loops: CDR1 DFQATT, CDR2 SNEGSKA (reference sequence). V lost 6 bases, J lost 7 bases, and 19 bases lay in between. The CDR3 region is CSANTGSSGNEQFF. The CDR3 DNA reads TGCAGTGCCAATACAGGGTCGTCGGGAAATGAGCAGTTCTTC.

This clonotype has at least ten counts. The chain is built from TRBV2 and TRBJ2-3, with a tentative D call TRBD1 (5 bases). This CDR3 contains 16 residues. The germline CDR1 and CDR2 sequences are SNHLY and FYNNEI. The germline V and J ends were trimmed by 1 base and 3 bases, with 14 bases remaining between them. CDR3 region: CASSEEQGVATDTQYF. The CDR3 coding sequence is TGTGCCAGCAGTGAAGAGCAGGGCGTAGCTACAGATACGCAGTATTTT.

The chain employs TRBV6-1 and TRBJ1-2; D remains unclear. CDR1 is MNHNS and CDR2 is SASEGT in the germline V gene. Trimming shortened V by 4 bases and J by 6 bases, and 18 bases separated the two germline ends. The CDR3 runs to 15 residues. The CDR3 region is CASSVDGGLWDGYTF. Written as DNA, the CDR3 is TGTGCCAGCAGTGTAGACGGCGGCCTTTGGGATGGCTACACCTTC.

This sequence joins TRBV9 and TRBJ1-2; D gene uncertain. V was pared by 4 bases and J by 7 bases, with 14 bases between. This CDR3 comprises 13 residues. The V gene's germline CDR1 is SGDLS and CDR2 YYNGEE. The CDR3, as DNA: TGTGCCAGCAGCCCACAGCAGGCGAGTGGCTACACCTTC. This sequence encodes CASSPQQASGYTF.

This clonotype appeared a few times. The V call is TRBV14, the J call TRBJ2-1; D gene uncertain. The CDR3 runs to 15 residues. The germline gives CDR1 SGHDN, CDR2 FVKESK. The germline V and J ends were trimmed by 2 bases and 0 bases, with 8 bases remaining between them. The CDR3 DNA sequence: TGTGCCAGCAGCCAATACTTGAGCTCCTACAATGAGCAGTTCTTC. Translation: CASSQYLSSYNEQFF.

This clonotype turned up a few times. This chain uses TRBV12-3 or TRBV12-4 with TRBJ2-5, with unresolved D. Between the trimmed V and J ends, which lost 6 bases and 7 bases, there was a span of 6 bases. This CDR3 has 10 amino acids. This CDR3 reads CASSSLTQYF. CDR3 bases: TGTGCCAGCAGCTCTTTGACCCAGTACTTC.

Many counts were recorded for this clonotype. The rearrangement joins TRBV7-6 to TRBJ2-2; no definite D call. The CDR3 contains 13 residues. CDR1 and CDR2 from the germline V gene are SGHVS and FNYEAQ. Trimming shortened V by 5 bases and J by 4 bases, and 8 bases separated the two germline ends. The CDR3 nucleotides read TGTGCCAGCAGCCCCCTGGTCACCGGGGAGCTGTTTTTT. Protein product: CASSPLVTGELFF.

This clonotype has ten or more counts. V is TRBV27 and J is TRBJ2-1; tentatively, D is TRBD2 (6 bases). Germline CDR1 is MNHEY and CDR2 is SMNVEV (reference sequence). This CDR3 region has 17 residues. V lost 1 base, J lost 6 bases, and 19 bases lay in between. DNA of the CDR3: TGTGCCAGCAGTTTATGGGGGGACGGACTCTCCGGCAATGAGCAGTTCTTC. This codes for CASSLWGDGLSGNEQFF.

The table lists this clonotype with many counts. V gene TRBV4-1 combines with J gene TRBJ1-6; perhaps TRBD1 as D (6 bases). Trimming left V 3 bases short and J 8 bases short, with 8 bases between. This CDR3 is built from 13 residues. Germline V gene data show CDR1 as MGHRA and CDR2 as YSYEKL. This CDR3 is CASSQNRDSPLHF. The CDR3 coding sequence is TGCGCCAGCAGCCAGAACAGGGATTCACCCCTCCACTTT.

This clonotype was detected ten times or more. J is TRBJ2-7 and V is TRBV3-1; D may be TRBD2 (5 bases). V dropped 1 base and J dropped 2 bases, with 9 bases sitting between them. The CDR3 covers 14 residues. Germline V gene sequence: CDR1 LGHDT, CDR2 YNNKEL (reference sequence). The CDR3 coding sequence is TGTGCCAGCAGCCAAGCAACCGGGGCCTACGAGCAGTACTTC. Amino acid sequence: CASSQATGAYEQYF.

The V call is TRBV11-2, the J call TRBJ2-5; no clear D gene. CDR3 length equals 14 residues. Trimming shortened V by 5 bases and J by 4 bases, and 14 bases separated the two germline ends. The V gene's germline CDR1 is SGHAT and CDR2 FQNNGV. The CDR3 is CASSPLGQRETQYF. The CDR3, as DNA: TGTGCCAGCAGCCCCTTAGGGCAGCGAGAGACCCAGTACTTC.

This clonotype came up many times. The chain couples TRBV20-1 to TRBJ2-3; a possible D gene is TRBD2 (5 bases). Trimming took off 6 bases at V and 1 base at J, with 11 bases between the two ends. CDR3 length equals 13 residues. Germline CDR1 is DFQATT and CDR2 is SNEGSKA (reference sequence). The DNA of the CDR3 is TGCAGTGCCAAGCGGTTACGCACAGATACGCAGTATTTT. Translating it yields CSAKRLRTDTQYF.

This clonotype was detected many times. V usage is TRBV15 and J usage is TRBJ2-1, with TRBD1 matching 8 bases. Germline CDR1 is LNHNV and CDR2 is YYDKDF (reference sequence). V dropped 1 base and J dropped 3; count of bases not matched to a gene: 2. The CDR3 is 15 residues long. In DNA, the CDR3 is TGTGCCACCAGCAGAGTGACAGGGGACTACAATGAGCAGTTCTTC. Translated: CATSRVTGDYNEQFF.

This clonotype was seen many times. The chain joins TRBV5-1 to TRBJ2-2, with a tentative D call TRBD2 (5 bases). The CDR3 is made up of 16 amino acids. CDR1 SGHRS and CDR2 YFSETQ come from the germline V gene. V was clipped by 0 bases and J by 1 base, with 10 bases between them. As DNA, the CDR3 is TGCGCCAGCAGCTTGGGACCGGGAAGGAACACCGGGGAGCTGTTTTTT. Translating it yields CASSLGPGRNTGELFF.

This clonotype was seen a handful of times. The chain employs TRBV6-2 or TRBV6-3 and TRBJ2-7; weak D call: TRBD2 (5 bases). The V end lost 2 bases, the J end lost 4 bases, and 6 bases lay between the germline ends. CDR3 size: 12 residues. From germline, CDR1 is MNHEY and CDR2 SVGEGT. This chain's CDR3 is CASSYRGYEQYF. In DNA, the CDR3 is TGTGCCAGCAGTTACCGAGGGTACGAGCAGTACTTC.

J is TRBJ2-1 and V is TRBV4-1, with 11 bases lining up with TRBD2. Germline loops: CDR1 MGHRA, CDR2 YSYEKL. J lost 4 bases, V lost 1 base, and 6 bases had no gene match. The CDR3 is 17 residues long. The CDR3 nucleotides are TGCGCCAGCAGCCAAGCACCCGGGACTAGCGGATACAATGAGCAGTTCTTC. Translated, it gives CASSQAPGTSGYNEQFF.